This T cell receptor (beta chain) was identified in a study of T cell responses to AZD1222 COVID-19 vaccine. The CDR3 has 13 residues. Between the trimmed V and J ends, which lost 5 bases and 5 bases, there was a span of 12 bases. This clone was detected only a few times. No antigen is known for it. Clones were read by immunoSEQ multiplex PCR, and TCRdb kept only the in-frame ones, dropping some. The profile shows about 190,000 clones, approximately 94% of them singletons. Study results and limitations: The donor cohort was predominantly white British with a female majority, and clonal diversity may have been underestimated. Mapped onto spike, vaccine-associated CD4 TCRs spanned it and were dominant at 160-218 and 743-854. Compared with day 0, the breadth and depth of the Spike-specific TCR repertoire rose significantly after two doses of AZD1222.

The clonotype was recovered from an adult in good health. V is TRBV12-3 or TRBV12-4 and J is TRBJ2-5, with a possible D match to TRBD2 (6 bases). The material was peripheral blood, obtained on day 0 of AZD1222 vaccination. CDR3 in DNA: TGTGCCAGCAGTACAGCGGGCTTTGAGACCCAGTACTTC. Protein product: CASSTAGFETQYF.